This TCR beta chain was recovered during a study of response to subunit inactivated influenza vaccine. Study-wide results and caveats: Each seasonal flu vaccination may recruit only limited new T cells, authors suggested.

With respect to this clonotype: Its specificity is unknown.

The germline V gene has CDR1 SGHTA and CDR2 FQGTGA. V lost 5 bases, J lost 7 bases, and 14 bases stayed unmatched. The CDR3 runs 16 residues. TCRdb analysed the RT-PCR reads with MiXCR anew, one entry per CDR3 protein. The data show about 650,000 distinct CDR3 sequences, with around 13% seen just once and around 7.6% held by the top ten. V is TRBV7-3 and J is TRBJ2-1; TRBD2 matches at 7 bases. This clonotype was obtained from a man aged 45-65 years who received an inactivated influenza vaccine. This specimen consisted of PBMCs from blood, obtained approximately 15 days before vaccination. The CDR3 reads CASSLVGGGPSNEQFF. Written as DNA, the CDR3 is TGTGCCAGCAGCCTTGTTGGGGGAGGGCCGAGTAATGAGCAGTTCTTC.